What follows are 18 T cell receptor beta chains derived from one specimen sequenced in a study of T cell clonality in common variable immunodeficiency. Clones were read by immunoSEQ multiplex PCR, and TCRdb kept only the in-frame ones, dropping some. The sample counts tens of thousands of clones, none seen once; the ten largest own about 5.9%. The specimen sequenced was peripheral blood mononuclear cells. The receptors originated from a person aged 18 to 75 in good health.

This clone was picked up many times. The read halts 3 residues ahead of the CDR3 end, with the missing end drawn from the germline J gene. The V call is TRBV6-1, the J call TRBJ2-7; D unresolved. Looked up from germline, CDR1 is MNHNS and CDR2 is SASEGT. The CDR3 length is 12 residues. V lost 3 bases and J 2 bases, leaving 5 bases between the germline ends. CDR3: CASSDRTYEQYF. The part of the CDR3 DNA that was read is TGTGCCAGCAGTGACAGAACCTACGAG.

By share of the sample, this clone is medium-sized. The CDR3 end lies 3 residues beyond the end of the read and is filled in from the germline J gene. The chain links TRBV4-1 to TRBJ2-2, with TRBD1 as a possible D gene (6 bases). The CDR3 extends over 14 amino acids. V was cut by 4 bases and J by 5 bases, with 11 bases left in between. Germline CDR1 MGHRA, CDR2 YSYEKL. The CDR3 region is CASSRDRSTGELFF. The part of the CDR3 DNA that was read is TGCGCCAGCAGCCGAGACAGGTCTACCGGGGAG.

There are many counts of this clone. Read coverage stops 3 residues before the CDR3 terminus; the germline J gene supplies the remainder. V gene TRBV7-2 combines with J gene TRBJ2-2; 10 positions match TRBD2. After removal of 5 bases from V and 4 bases from J, the junction contained 4 bases not matched to a gene. Germline CDR1 SGHTA, CDR2 FQGNSA. The CDR3 extends over 15 amino acids. CDR3 protein: CASSHIAGGTGELFF. Incomplete CDR3 DNA: TGTGCCAGCAGCCATATAGCGGGGGGCACCGGGGAG.

This clone has ten or more counts. Read sequence stops 3 residues before the CDR3 end, and the germline J gene provides the missing end. This chain uses TRBV7-6 with TRBJ2-1; 8 nucleotides line up with TRBD1. Per the germline V gene, CDR1 is SGHVS and CDR2 is FNYEAQ. The CDR3 spans 15 residues. After removal of 5 bases from V and 5 bases from J, the junction contained 8 bases not matched to a gene. The sequenced CDR3 bases are TGTGCCAGCAGCCCCCGACAGGGGACGGACAATGAG. It codes for CASSPRQGTDNE. The entire CDR3 protein reads CASSPRQGTDNEQFF.

Only a few counts were recorded for this clone. The observed sequence ends 3 residues before the CDR3 terminus, with the missing tail filled in from the germline J gene. The chain uses TRBV4-2 and TRBJ2-5; 8 positions match TRBD1. This CDR3 spans 16 amino acids. Losses at the gene ends were 2 bases for V and 2 bases for J; bases not matched to a gene: 7. The V gene's germline CDR1 is LGHNA and CDR2 YNFKEQ. Partial CDR3 DNA: TGTGCCAGCAGCCAACACAGGACAGGGACTCAAGAGACC. Residues: CASSQHRTGTQET. The complete CDR3 reads CASSQHRTGTQETQYF.

Here the CDR3 reads CASSLREPGNTIYF. The part of the CDR3 DNA that was read is TGTGCCAGCAGCTTGCGGGAGCCTGGAAACACC. This sequence joins TRBV7-8 and TRBJ1-3, with unresolved D. The read halts 3 residues ahead of the CDR3 end, with the missing end drawn from the germline J gene. The CDR3 has 14 residues. V dropped 3 bases and J dropped 2 bases, with 8 bases sitting between them. Germline lookup yields CDR1 SGHVS and CDR2 FQNEAQ.

This clone was detected ten times or more. The read stops 3 residues short of the end of the CDR3; the missing end is completed from the germline J gene. The genes are TRBV12-3 or TRBV12-4 and TRBJ2-7; 9 bases agree with TRBD1. The V and J ends lost 3 bases and 3 bases, in that order; junction bases with no gene match: 0. The CDR3 has 13 residues. The CDR3 spells CASSLGQGYEQYF. The DNA read from the CDR3 is TGTGCCAGCAGTTTGGGACAGGGCTACGAG.

This clone has a count of ten or more. The CDR3 end is not reached by the read, which stops 3 residues before it; the germline J gene fills it in. The J gene is TRBJ2-1, the V gene TRBV7-8, with 15 bases matching TRBD2. The CDR3 covers 16 residues. Losses at the gene ends were 0 bases for V and 9 bases for J; bases not matched to a gene: 3. CDR1 and CDR2 from the germline V gene are SGHVS and FQNEAQ. The sequenced CDR3 bases are TGTGCCAGCAGCTTAGCGGGGACTAGCGGGGGGTCTGAG. Amino acids: CASSLAGTSGGSE. The entire CDR3 reads CASSLAGTSGGSEQFF.

As concerns this clone: Sequence at one end of the junction differs from germline and may be a read error. Coverage ceases 3 residues before the CDR3 finishes, and the germline J gene fills in the end. Different DNA sequences within this sample yield the same CDR3. The chain combines TRBV7-6 with TRBJ1-3; D is possibly TRBD1 (5 bases). CDR3 length: 14 residues. CDR1 is SGHVS and CDR2 is FNYEAQ in the germline V gene. The part of the CDR3 DNA that was read is TGTGCCAGCAGCTTACAGGGATCCGGAAACACA. This encodes CASSLQGSGNT. The entire CDR3 reads CASSLQGSGNTIYF.

In this sample, this clone turned up many times. The read ends 3 residues early relative to the CDR3; the germline J gene fills the gap. V is TRBV2 and J is TRBJ1-6; maybe TRBD1 (6 bases). The CDR3 consists of 14 residues. V lost 7 bases and J 7 bases, leaving 14 bases between the germline ends. The V gene's germline CDR1 is SNHLY and CDR2 FYNNEI. CDR3 bases read: TGTGCCAGCAAGGGGGGGTACGGGAATTCACCC. Residues: CASKGGYGNSP. The CDR3 reads in full as CASKGGYGNSPLHF.

CDR3 amino acids: CASSPGTLSYEQYF. Incomplete CDR3 DNA: TGTGCCAGCAGCCCCGGGACACTCTCCTACGAG. The genes are TRBV7-2 and TRBJ2-7; perhaps TRBD1 as D (6 bases). Read coverage stops 3 residues before the CDR3 terminus; the germline J gene supplies the remainder. Deletions cut 5 bases from V and 0 bases from J, with 11 bases between. Looked up from germline, CDR1 is SGHTA and CDR2 is FQGNSA. The CDR3 is 14 residues long. The complete variable domain, with remaining parts taken from reference TRBV7-2 and TRBJ2-7, reads GAGVSQSPSNKVTEKGKDVELRCDPISGHTALYWYRQSLGQGLEFLIYFQGNSAPDKSGLPSDRFSAERTGGSVSTLTIQRTQQEDSAVYLCASSPGTLSYEQYFGPGTRLTVT.

This clone was counted ten times or more. Sequencing ends 3 residues short of the CDR3 end; the germline J gene provides the rest. This rearrangement joins TRBV19 to TRBJ2-5, with D unclear. With 0 bases removed from V and 2 bases from J, the gap between germline ends came to 7 bases. This CDR3 has 14 amino acids. CDR1 LNHDA and CDR2 SQIVND come from the germline V gene (reference sequence). Incomplete CDR3 DNA: TGTGCCAGTAGTATAGATCCCCTTCAAGAGACC. Protein sequence: CASSIDPLQET. The entire CDR3 protein reads CASSIDPLQETQYF.

This clone was detected a few times. Coverage ceases 3 residues before the CDR3 finishes, and the germline J gene fills in the end. The V call is TRBV11-2, the J call TRBJ1-5; 11 bases fit TRBD1. V lost 5 bases, J lost 6 bases, and 3 bases stayed unmatched. The CDR3 sequence is 14 residues long. Germline V lookup: CDR1 SGHAT, CDR2 FQNNGV. The covered CDR3 bases are TGTGCCAGCAGCCCCGGGACAGGGGGTCAGCCC. Amino acid sequence: CASSPGTGGQP. The whole CDR3 is CASSPGTGGQPQHF.

This clone was counted many times. The CDR3 end lies 3 residues beyond the end of the read and is filled in from the germline J gene. The chain employs TRBV10-3 and TRBJ1-2, with a possible D match to TRBD1 (6 bases). Germline V gives CDR1 ENHRY, CDR2 SYGVKD. The CDR3 is 13 amino acids. The ends were cut back, 6 bases at V and 2 bases at J, with 10 bases in the middle. The part of the CDR3 DNA that was read is TGTGCCATCAGGGACAGTCCCAACTATGGC. Translation: CAIRDSPNYG. The CDR3 reads in full as CAIRDSPNYGYTF.

At least ten counts were recorded for this clone. The sequence runs out 3 residues before the end of the CDR3; the remainder is reconstructed from the germline J gene. The chain joins TRBV5-6 to TRBJ1-2; D gene unclear. This CDR3 contains 13 residues. In germline, CDR1 is SGHDT, CDR2 YYEEEE. The CDR3 loop is CASSLVILRGYTF. Partial CDR3 DNA: TGTGCCAGCAGCTTGGTCATCCTCCGGGGC. The whole variable domain, remainder taken from reference TRBV5-6 and TRBJ1-2, is DAGVTQSPTHLIKTRGQQVTLRCSPKSGHDTVSWYQQALGQGPQFIFQYYEEEERQRGNFPDRFSGHQFPNYSSELNVNALLLGDSALYLCASSLVILRGYTFGSGTRLTVV.

This clone was picked up many times. Read coverage stops 3 residues before the CDR3 terminus; the germline J gene supplies the remainder. The rearrangement uses TRBV5-1 and TRBJ2-5, with 8 nucleotides matching TRBD2. The CDR3 is made up of 18 amino acids. The junction had 13 bases not matched to a gene; V was cut back by 2 bases and J by 1 base. Germline assignment: CDR1 SGHRS and CDR2 YFSETQ. The CDR3 sequence: CASSFPLRGGGSQETQYF. CDR3 DNA, as far as it was read: TGCGCCAGCAGCTTCCCCCTTAGGGGCGGGGGGTCCCAAGAGACC.

This clone has a count of ten or more. Sequencing ends 3 residues short of the CDR3 end; the germline J gene provides the rest. The gene calls are TRBV19 and TRBJ2-5; 10 bases match TRBD2. After removal of 6 bases from V and 5 bases from J, the junction contained 9 bases not matched to a gene. The CDR3 length is 15 residues. Germline CDR1 reads LNHDA; CDR2 reads SQIVND (reference sequence). The CDR3 bases that were read are TGTGCCAGTAGACGGAAACTAGCGGGGTTTGAGACC. Its protein product is CASRRKLAGFET. The whole CDR3 reads CASRRKLAGFETQYF. Combining the CDR3 with reference TRBV19 and TRBJ2-5 gives the whole variable domain DGGITQSPKYLFRKEGQNVTLSCEQNLNHDAMYWYRQDPGQGLRLIYYSQIVNDFQKGDIAEGYSVSREKKESFPLTVTSAQKNPTAFYLCASRRKLAGFETQYFGPGTRLLVL.

At least ten counts were recorded for this clone. The sequence runs out 3 residues before the end of the CDR3; the remainder is reconstructed from the germline J gene. The chain employs TRBV7-8 and TRBJ1-1; D may be TRBD1 (5 bases). Germline CDR1 reads SGHVS; CDR2 reads FQNEAQ. V lost 8 bases and J lost 2, with 9 bases in between. This CDR3 contains 12 residues. The CDR3 DNA, read in part, is TGTGCCAGCCACGGGGGTAACACTGAA. Protein sequence: CASHGGNTE. The CDR3 in its entirety is CASHGGNTEAFF.